The clone carrying this TCR beta chain was seen only a few times. The CDR3 extends over 13 amino acids. Germline loops: CDR1 SGHTA, CDR2 FQGNSA. V gave up 0 bases and J gave up 11 bases, with 13 bases separating them. This record comes from a study of T cells in localized non-small cell lung cancer. The repertoire was sequenced with immunoSEQ multiplex PCR; TCRdb's copy has only in-frame clones and lacks some. The repertoire consists of roughly 1,700 clones, with roughly a fifth occurring once and the leading ten covering more than 20%. It was adjacent lung free of atypia that was taken, at least 2 cm from the tumor margin.

Sequences were derived from normal lung tissue next to the tumor, sampled before any cancer treatment. The rearrangement links TRBV7-2 to TRBJ1-1; D is ambiguous. The clonotype originates from a man aged 40 to 70 with stage III lung adenocarcinoma. In nucleotides, the CDR3 is TGTGCCAGCAGCTTAGCGCCGGCGGGGAGGGCTTTCTTT. This encodes CASSLAPAGRAFF.